The entry below describes one T cell receptor (beta chain). Its antigen is not identified. Those who donated were healthy bone marrow donors. Primers for the PCR totalled 60 Vbeta and 13 Jbeta. Generated by immunoSEQ multiplex PCR, the TCRdb table keeps only in-frame clones and is missing some. The repertoire holds some 170,000 clones, with 75% to 90% as singletons. Germline CDR1 reads KGHSH; CDR2 reads LQKENI. Unmatched junction bases numbered 11, after V lost 6 bases and J lost 6 bases. CDR3 size: 14 residues. The entry originates in a study of cytomegalovirus exposure and HLA in healthy donors. Study-wide findings and caveats: A later analysis found most CMV-associated TCR beta chains apparently HLA-restricted. The availability of immune exposure information extended only to CMV serostatus. An assumption of roughly uniform sequencing depth across donors underlay the presence/absence analyses.

The rearrangement uses TRBV18 and TRBJ2-7, with 7 bases that match TRBD1. What was sequenced was PBMCs. This receptor was taken from a man aged 45-65 years in good health and CMV-seropositive. Written as DNA, the CDR3 is TGTGCCAGCTCCCCCGGGACAGCAGTGGGCGAGCAGTACTTC. As protein: CASSPGTAVGEQYF.